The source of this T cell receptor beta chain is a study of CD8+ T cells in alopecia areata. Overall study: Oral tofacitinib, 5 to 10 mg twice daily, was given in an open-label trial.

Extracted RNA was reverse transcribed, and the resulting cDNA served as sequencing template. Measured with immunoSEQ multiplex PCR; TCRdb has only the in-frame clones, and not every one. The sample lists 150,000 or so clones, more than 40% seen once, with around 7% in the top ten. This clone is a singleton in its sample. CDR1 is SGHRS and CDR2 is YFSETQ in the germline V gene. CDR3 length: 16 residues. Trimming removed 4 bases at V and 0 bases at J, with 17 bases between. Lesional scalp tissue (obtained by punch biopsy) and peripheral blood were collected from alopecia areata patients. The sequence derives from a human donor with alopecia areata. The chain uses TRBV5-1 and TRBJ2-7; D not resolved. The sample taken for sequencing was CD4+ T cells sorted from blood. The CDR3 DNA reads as TGCGCCAGCAGCCGGAATCGGGCAGAGAGCTCCTACGAGCAGTACTTC. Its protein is CASSRNRAESSYEQYF.